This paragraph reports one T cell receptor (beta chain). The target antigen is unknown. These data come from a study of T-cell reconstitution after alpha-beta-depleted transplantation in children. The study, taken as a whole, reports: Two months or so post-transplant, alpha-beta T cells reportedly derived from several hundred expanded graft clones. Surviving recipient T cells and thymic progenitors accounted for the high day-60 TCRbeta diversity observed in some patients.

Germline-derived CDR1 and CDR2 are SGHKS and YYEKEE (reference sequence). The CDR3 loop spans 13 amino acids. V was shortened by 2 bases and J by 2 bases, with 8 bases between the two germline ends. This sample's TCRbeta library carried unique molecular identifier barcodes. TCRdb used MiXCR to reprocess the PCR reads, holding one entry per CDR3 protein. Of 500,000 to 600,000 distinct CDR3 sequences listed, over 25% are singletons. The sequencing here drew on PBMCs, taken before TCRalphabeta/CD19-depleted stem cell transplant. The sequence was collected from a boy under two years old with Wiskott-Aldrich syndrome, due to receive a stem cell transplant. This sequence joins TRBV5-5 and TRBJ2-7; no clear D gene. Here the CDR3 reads CASSFTYPYEQYF. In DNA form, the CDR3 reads TGTGCCAGCAGCTTCACATACCCCTACGAGCAGTACTTC.